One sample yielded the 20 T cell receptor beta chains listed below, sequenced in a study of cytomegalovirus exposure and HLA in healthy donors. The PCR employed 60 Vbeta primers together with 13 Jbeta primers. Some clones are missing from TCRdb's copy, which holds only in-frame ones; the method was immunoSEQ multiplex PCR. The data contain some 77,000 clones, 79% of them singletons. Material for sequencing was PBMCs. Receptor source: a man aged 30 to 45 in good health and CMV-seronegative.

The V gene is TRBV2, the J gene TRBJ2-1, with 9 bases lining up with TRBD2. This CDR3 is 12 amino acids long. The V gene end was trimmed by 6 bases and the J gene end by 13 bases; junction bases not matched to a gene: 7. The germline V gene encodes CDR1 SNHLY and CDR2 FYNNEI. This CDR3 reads CASSTGREGQFF. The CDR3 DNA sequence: TGTGCCAGCAGCACGGGGCGGGAGGGCCAGTTCTTC. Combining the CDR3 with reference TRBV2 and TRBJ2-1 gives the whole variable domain EPEVTQTPSHQVTQMGQEVILRCVPISNHLYFYWYRQILGQKVEFLVSFYNNEISEKSEIFDDQFSVERPDGSNFTLKIRSTKLEDSAMYFCASSTGREGQFFGPGTRLTVL.

DNA for the CDR3: TGTGCCAGCAGTCCCCAGACTAGCGGAGAGACCCAGTACTTC. Its translation is CASSPQTSGETQYF. The chain combines TRBV7-2 with TRBJ2-5; 9 bases match TRBD2. Germline CDR1 reads SGHTA; CDR2 reads FQGNSA. V gave up 6 bases and J gave up 4 bases; unmatched junction bases: 6. The CDR3 runs to 14 residues.

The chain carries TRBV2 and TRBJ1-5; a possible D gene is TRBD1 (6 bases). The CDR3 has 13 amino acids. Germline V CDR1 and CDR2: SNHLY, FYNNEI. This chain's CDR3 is CAYRDESNQPQHF. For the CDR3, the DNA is TGTGCATACAGGGACGAAAGCAATCAGCCCCAGCATTTT.

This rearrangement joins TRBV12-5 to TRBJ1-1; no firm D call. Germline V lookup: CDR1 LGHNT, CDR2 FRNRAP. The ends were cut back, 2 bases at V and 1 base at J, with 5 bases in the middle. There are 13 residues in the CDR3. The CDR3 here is CASGLNKNTEAFF. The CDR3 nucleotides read TGTGCTAGTGGTTTGAACAAGAACACTGAAGCTTTCTTT.

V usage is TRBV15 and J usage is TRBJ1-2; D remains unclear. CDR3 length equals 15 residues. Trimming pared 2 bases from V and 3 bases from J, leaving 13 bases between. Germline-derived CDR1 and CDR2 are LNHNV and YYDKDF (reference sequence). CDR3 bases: TGTGCCACCAGCAGACGATCGACGGGAGACTATGGCTACACCTTC. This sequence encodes CATSRRSTGDYGYTF.

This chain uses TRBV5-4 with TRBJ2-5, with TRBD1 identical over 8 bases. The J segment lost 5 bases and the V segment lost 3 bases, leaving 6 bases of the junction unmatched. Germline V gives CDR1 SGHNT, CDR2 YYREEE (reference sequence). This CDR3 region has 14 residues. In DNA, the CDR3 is TGTGCCAGCAGCTCCCAGGGGGCCGGTGAGACCCAGTACTTC. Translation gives CASSSQGAGETQYF.

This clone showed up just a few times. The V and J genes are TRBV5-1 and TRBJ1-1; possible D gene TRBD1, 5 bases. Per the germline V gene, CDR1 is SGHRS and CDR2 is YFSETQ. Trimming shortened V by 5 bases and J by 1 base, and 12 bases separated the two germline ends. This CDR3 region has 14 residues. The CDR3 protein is CASRPLDRNTEAFF. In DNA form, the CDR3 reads TGCGCCAGCAGACCCCTCGACAGGAACACTGAAGCTTTCTTT. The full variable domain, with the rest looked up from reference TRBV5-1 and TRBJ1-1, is KAGVTQTPRYLIKTRGQQVTLSCSPISGHRSVSWYQQTPGQGLQFLFEYFSETQRNKGNFPGRFSGRQFSNSRSEMNVSTLELGDSALYLCASRPLDRNTEAFFGQGTRLTVV.

DNA for the CDR3: TGTGCCAGCAGTTCCGGGGACTTGGGGGGCTACACCTTC. Translated, it gives CASSSGDLGGYTF. This chain uses TRBV6-1 with TRBJ1-2, with TRBD1 as a possible D gene (5 bases). From germline, CDR1 is MNHNS and CDR2 SASEGT. The CDR3 spans 13 residues. Trimming took 5 bases from V and 8 from J, leaving 15 bases between them.

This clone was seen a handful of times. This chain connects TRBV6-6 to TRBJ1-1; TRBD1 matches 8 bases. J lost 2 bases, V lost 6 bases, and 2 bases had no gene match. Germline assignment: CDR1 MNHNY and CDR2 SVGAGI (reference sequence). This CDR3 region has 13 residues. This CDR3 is CASRQGANTEAFF. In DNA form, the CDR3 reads TGTGCCAGCAGGCAGGGGGCAAACACTGAAGCTTTCTTT.

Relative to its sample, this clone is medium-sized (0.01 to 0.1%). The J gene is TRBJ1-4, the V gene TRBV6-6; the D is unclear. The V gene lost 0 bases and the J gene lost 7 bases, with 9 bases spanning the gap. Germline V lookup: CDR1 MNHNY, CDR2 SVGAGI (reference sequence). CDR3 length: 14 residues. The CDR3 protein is CASSYSLGSEKLFF. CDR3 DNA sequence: TGTGCCAGCAGTTACTCGCTAGGGAGTGAAAAACTGTTTTTT.

CDR3 nucleotide sequence: TGTGCCAGCAGTTACTCAACCGGGACTAGTCCCCATGAGCAGTTCTTC. Its protein is CASSYSTGTSPHEQFF. This chain joins TRBV6-5 and TRBJ2-1, with 8 positions matching TRBD2. The V gene end was trimmed by 0 bases and the J gene end by 8 bases; junction bases not matched to a gene: 9. CDR1 MNHEY and CDR2 SVGAGI come from the germline V gene. The CDR3 loop spans 16 amino acids.

Written as DNA, the CDR3 is TGTGCCAGCTCCCCCGAGAGGCCAGGGCCACAAGAGACCCAGTACTTC. This codes for CASSPERPGPQETQYF. The gene calls are TRBV18 and TRBJ2-5; weak D call: TRBD1 (5 bases). Germline values: CDR1 KGHSH, CDR2 LQKENI. The CDR3 sequence is 16 residues long. Trimming cost V 6 bases and J 2 bases, with 19 bases left between them.

The CDR3, as DNA: TGTGCCAGCCAGGAGGGGGCGCTGGCCGAGACCCAGTACTTC. Its protein is CASQEGALAETQYF. The chain is built from TRBV28 and TRBJ2-5; TRBD1 is a possible D gene (7 bases). V was shortened by 8 bases and J by 5 bases, with 18 bases between the two germline ends. This CDR3 is 14 amino acids long. The germline V gene has CDR1 MDHEN and CDR2 SYDVKM.

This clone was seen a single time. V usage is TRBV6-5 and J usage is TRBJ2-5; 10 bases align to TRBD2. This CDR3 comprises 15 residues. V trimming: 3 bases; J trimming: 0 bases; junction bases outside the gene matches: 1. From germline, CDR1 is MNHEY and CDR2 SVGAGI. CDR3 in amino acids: CASSYSGRNQETQYF. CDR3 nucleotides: TGTGCCAGCAGTTATAGCGGGAGGAACCAAGAGACCCAGTACTTC.

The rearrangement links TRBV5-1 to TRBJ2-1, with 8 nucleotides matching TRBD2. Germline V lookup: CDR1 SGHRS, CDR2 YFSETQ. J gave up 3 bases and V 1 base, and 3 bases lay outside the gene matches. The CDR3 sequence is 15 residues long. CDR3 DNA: TGCGCCAGCAGCTTGTTGGGACTAGTCTACAATGAGCAGTTCTTC. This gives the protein CASSLLGLVYNEQFF.

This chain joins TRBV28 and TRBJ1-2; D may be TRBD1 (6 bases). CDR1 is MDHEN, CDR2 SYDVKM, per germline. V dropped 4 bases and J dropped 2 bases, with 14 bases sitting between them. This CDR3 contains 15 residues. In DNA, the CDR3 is TGTGCCAGCAGTTCCTACGCAGGGACAAACTATGGCTACACCTTC. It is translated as CASSSYAGTNYGYTF.

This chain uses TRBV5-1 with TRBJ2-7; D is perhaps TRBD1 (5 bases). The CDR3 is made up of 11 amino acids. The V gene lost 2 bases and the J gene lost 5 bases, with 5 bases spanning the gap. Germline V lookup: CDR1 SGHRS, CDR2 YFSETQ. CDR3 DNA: TGCGCCAGCAGCTTAGGGGACGAGCAGTACTTC. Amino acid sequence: CASSLGDEQYF.

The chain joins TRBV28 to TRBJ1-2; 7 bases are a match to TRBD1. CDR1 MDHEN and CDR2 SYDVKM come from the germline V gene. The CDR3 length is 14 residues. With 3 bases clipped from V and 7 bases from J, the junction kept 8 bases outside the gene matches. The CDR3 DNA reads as TGTGCCAGCAGTTTTGGAGGGGGCGCGAGTGGCTACACCTTC. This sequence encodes CASSFGGGASGYTF.

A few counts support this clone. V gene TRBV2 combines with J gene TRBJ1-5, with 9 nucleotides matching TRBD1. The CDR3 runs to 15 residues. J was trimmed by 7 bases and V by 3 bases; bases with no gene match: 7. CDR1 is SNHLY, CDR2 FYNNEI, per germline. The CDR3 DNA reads TGTGCCAGCAGTGAGGAGGGGACAGGGATCCAGCCCCAGCATTTT. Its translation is CASSEEGTGIQPQHF.

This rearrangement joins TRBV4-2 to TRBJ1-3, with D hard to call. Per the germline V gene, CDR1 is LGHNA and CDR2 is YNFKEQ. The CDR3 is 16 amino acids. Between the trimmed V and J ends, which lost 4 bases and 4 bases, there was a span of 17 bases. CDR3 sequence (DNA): TGTGCCAGCAGCCTACTCTTCAAGGAGGCCGGAAACACCATATATTTT. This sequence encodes CASSLLFKEAGNTIYF.